Following are 10 T cell receptor beta chains from one sample sequenced in a study of T-cell memory formation after mild COVID-19. Using its own MiXCR run on the 5' RACE reads, TCRdb lists one record per CDR3 protein. This table holds approximately 350,000 distinct CDR3 sequences, 10% to 15% found once. Sequencing was done on a sample of PBMCs or a T cell subset sorted from them (not recorded which). All receptors derive from a man between 18 and 29 years old who had mild COVID-19 (a few samples of this study predate the infection). Cell type and time point are not known.

This clonotype was detected a few times. The gene calls are TRBV3-1 and TRBJ2-3; D tentatively fits TRBD1 or TRBD2 (5 bases each). The germline CDR1 and CDR2 sequences are LGHDT and YNNKEL (reference sequence). Trimming shortened V by 7 bases and J by 3 bases, and 11 bases separated the two germline ends. The CDR3 extends over 13 amino acids. This CDR3 is CASTGSGTDTQYF. CDR3 coding DNA: TGTGCCAGCACGGGATCAGGGACAGATACGCAGTATTTT.

This clonotype occurred a few times. The chain employs TRBV12-3 or TRBV12-4 and TRBJ1-1, with D perhaps matching TRBD1 (5 bases). The CDR3 has 12 residues. V was pared by 6 bases and J by 7 bases, with 12 bases between. Here the CDR3 DNA reads TGTGCCAGCAGAAGGGACGCGGGTGAAGCTTTCTTT. Encoded protein: CASRRDAGEAFF.

This clonotype appeared many times. The chain combines TRBV2 with TRBJ2-3; no firm D call. This CDR3 contains 12 residues. With 2 bases removed from V and 5 bases from J, the gap between germline ends came to 5 bases. Looked up from germline, CDR1 is SNHLY and CDR2 is FYNNEI. The CDR3: CASSELEDTQYF. In nucleotides, the CDR3 is TGTGCCAGCAGTGAACTGGAAGATACGCAGTATTTT.

The chain joins TRBV29-1 to TRBJ1-4; 8 bases match TRBD1. Germline V gives CDR1 SQVTM, CDR2 ANQGSEA. The CDR3 is made up of 14 amino acids. Trimming cost V 7 bases and J 6 bases; bases outside gene matches: 10. CDR3 nucleotides: TGCAGCGCTGGATGGACAGGGCGTCATGAAAAACTGTTTTTT. Translation: CSAGWTGRHEKLFF. Full variable domain (remainder filled in from reference TRBV29-1 and TRBJ1-4): SAVISQKPSRDICQRGTSLTIQCQVDSQVTMMFWYRQQPGQSLTLIATANQGSEATYESGFVIDKFPISRPNLTFSTLTVSNMSPEDSSIYLCSAGWTGRHEKLFFGSGTQLSVL.

The chain recombines TRBV5-4 with TRBJ1-1; the D gene is possibly TRBD1 (5 bases). The CDR3 runs 14 residues. The V gene's germline CDR1 is SGHNT and CDR2 YYREEE (reference sequence). The V end lost 1 base, the J end lost 3 bases, and 10 bases lay between the germline ends. The CDR3 spells CASSLWDSYTEAFF. As DNA, the CDR3 is TGTGCCAGCAGCTTGTGGGACTCCTACACTGAAGCTTTCTTT.

This clonotype was observed many times. V is TRBV29-1 and J is TRBJ2-1, with a weak D call TRBD1 (6 bases). V dropped 6 bases and J dropped 9 bases, with 18 bases sitting between them. Germline-derived CDR1 and CDR2 are SQVTM and ANQGSEA. The CDR3 has 13 amino acids. This CDR3 reads CSVTGTQRGEQFF. The CDR3 DNA follows: TGCAGCGTCACCGGGACACAGAGGGGTGAGCAGTTCTTC.

This clonotype was detected many times. The V gene is TRBV4-1, the J gene TRBJ2-7; 7 bases map to TRBD1. This CDR3 has 12 residues. V trimming: 4 bases; J trimming: 7 bases; junction bases outside the gene matches: 4. Germline V gene sequence: CDR1 MGHRA, CDR2 YSYEKL. CDR3 nucleotide sequence: TGCGCCAGCAGCCTACAGGGGCGGGAGCAGTACTTC. Protein product: CASSLQGREQYF.

This clonotype turned up a few times. This sequence joins TRBV12-3 or TRBV12-4 and TRBJ1-2; the D gene is possibly TRBD1 (5 bases). CDR3 length: 11 amino acids. V was trimmed by 6 bases and J by 7 bases, leaving 9 bases between them. Here the CDR3 DNA reads TGTGCCAGCAGCGGGGGACCTGGCTACACCTTC. This encodes CASSGGPGYTF.

The chain joins TRBV7-2 to TRBJ1-1, with 8 bases lining up with TRBD1. The germline CDR1 and CDR2 sequences are SGHTA and FQGNSA. Trimming at V came to 2 bases and at J to 1 base, leaving 3 bases not matched to a gene. There are 15 residues in the CDR3. The CDR3 protein is CASSLRDRGNTEAFF. The CDR3 nucleotides read TGTGCCAGCAGCTTAAGAGACAGGGGGAACACTGAAGCTTTCTTT.

This clonotype showed up many times. The genes are TRBV5-1 and TRBJ2-4; D may be TRBD1 or TRBD2 (5 bases each). V was shortened by 0 bases and J by 6 bases, with 19 bases between the two germline ends. The CDR3 totals 17 residues. CDR1 is SGHRS, CDR2 YFSETQ, per germline. The CDR3 here is CASSLALTVGGGNIQYF. The CDR3 DNA follows: TGCGCCAGCAGCTTGGCTTTGACAGTAGGAGGAGGAAACATTCAGTACTTC.